The 32 T cell receptor beta chains in this list originate from one sample, sequenced in a study of blood T cell repertoires in COVID-19 (dated by TCRdb to 2020 to 2022). The method behind the library was the immunoSEQ multiplex PCR assay. TCRdb limited this immuneACCESS table to in-frame rearrangements with V and J called. A share of clones is missing; checked studies link under half to unresolved V genes, and the rest is unexplained. The sample table records under 450,000 clones; around 86% of these occur just once. Of the sample, around 5% is held by the ten largest clones. Sample: PBMCs or T cells enriched from blood (not recorded which). The receptors were gathered from a woman in her forties or fifties who had recovered from COVID-19.

This clone was recorded once. The rearrangement joins TRBV5-1 to TRBJ1-6; no reliable D call. V gave up 2 bases and J gave up 8 bases, with 14 bases separating them. CDR3 length equals 15 residues. Per the germline V gene, CDR1 is SGHRS and CDR2 is YFSETQ. In DNA, the CDR3 is TGCGCCAGCAGCTTCGACCGTTCGAGGGATTCACCCCTCCACTTT. Its protein is CASSFDRSRDSPLHF.

This chain connects TRBV19 to TRBJ1-1; TRBD1 aligns across 9 bases. With V trimmed by 9 bases and J by 1 base, 3 bases remained unmatched. The CDR3 length is 13 residues. Germline CDR1 and CDR2: LNHDA and SQIVND (reference sequence). The CDR3 DNA is TGTGCCAGCAGGACAGGGGAGAACACTGAAGCTTTCTTT. It is translated as CASRTGENTEAFF.

This clone has a single count. V gene TRBV11-3 combines with J gene TRBJ2-1; 7 nucleotides align to TRBD1. The CDR3 consists of 13 residues. Germline CDR1 is SGHNT and CDR2 is YENEEA. The trim removed 1 base at V and 8 bases at J, leaving 2 bases unmatched. This CDR3 reads CASSLVRGHEQFF. CDR3 in DNA: TGTGCCAGCAGCTTAGTTAGGGGGCATGAGCAGTTCTTC.

The chain links TRBV5-1 to TRBJ2-3, with 15 bases lining up with TRBD2. Germline assignment: CDR1 SGHRS and CDR2 YFSETQ. The CDR3 loop spans 18 amino acids. V was pared by 0 bases and J by 2 bases, with 4 bases of the junction left unmatched. CDR3 coding DNA: TGCGCCAGCAGCTTGGGGACTAGCGGGGGGGCCAACACAGATACGCAGTATTTT. Residues: CASSLGTSGGANTDTQYF.

The chain joins TRBV11-3 to TRBJ1-2, with 8 bases fitting TRBD1. The CDR3 extends over 15 amino acids. The V gene's germline CDR1 is SGHNT and CDR2 YENEEA. V dropped 5 bases and J dropped 4; count of bases not matched to a gene: 9. The CDR3 DNA is TGTGCCAGCAGCCTAGGTGGGACAGGAGCCTATGGCTACACCTTC. It specifies CASSLGGTGAYGYTF.

The chain uses TRBV6-5 and TRBJ2-3, with 11 nucleotides matching TRBD2. Unmatched junction bases numbered 1, after V lost 2 bases and J lost 0 bases. The V gene's germline CDR1 is MNHEY and CDR2 SVGAGI. The CDR3 loop spans 16 amino acids. The DNA for the CDR3 is TGTGCCAGCAGTTACCGGACTAGCGGGAGCACAGATACGCAGTATTTT. It encodes CASSYRTSGSTDTQYF.

This clone occurred once. This chain connects TRBV27 to TRBJ1-4; a possible D gene is TRBD1 (5 bases). This CDR3 region has 14 residues. Germline CDR1 and CDR2: MNHEY and SMNVEV (reference sequence). V lost 10 bases, J lost 4 bases, and 16 bases lay in between. Here the CDR3 reads CATAVRQFNEKLFF. In DNA form, the CDR3 reads TGTGCCACCGCCGTTCGACAGTTTAATGAAAAACTGTTTTTT.

The genes are TRBV9 and TRBJ2-3; D gene uncertain. CDR3 length equals 14 residues. Germline values: CDR1 SGDLS, CDR2 YYNGEE. Trimming took off 4 bases at V and 0 bases at J, with 9 bases between the two ends. CDR3 nucleotides: TGTGCCAGCAGCTCCCGTACTAGCACAGATACGCAGTATTTT. Protein product: CASSSRTSTDTQYF.

The chain links TRBV7-2 to TRBJ1-6; 8 bases fit TRBD1. Germline V gene sequence: CDR1 SGHTA, CDR2 FQGNSA. The CDR3 has 14 amino acids. V was clipped by 7 bases and J by 9 bases; unmatched bases: 8. This chain's CDR3 is CASTLDRARSPLHF. As DNA, the CDR3 is TGTGCCAGCACCCTGGACAGGGCTCGTTCACCCCTCCACTTT.

This chain uses TRBV9 with TRBJ2-3, with 16 bases identical to TRBD2. Germline values: CDR1 SGDLS, CDR2 YYNGEE. The CDR3 has 20 residues. V was pared by 4 bases and J by 3 bases, with 14 bases of the junction left unmatched. Here the CDR3 reads CASSNPTGTSGGEETDTQYF. CDR3 nucleotide sequence: TGTGCCAGCAGCAACCCTACTGGGACTAGCGGGGGGGAAGAGACAGATACGCAGTATTTT.

The chain carries TRBV21-1 and TRBJ2-7; the tabulated D call, TRBD2, remains unverified against the DNA. TRBV21-1 is flagged as a pseudogene. The CDR3 runs to 21 residues. CDR3 DNA sequence: TGTGCCAGCAGCAAAAGGTTGCGGGGGGGCAGCACTCTACTATCTTCCTACGAGCAGTACTTC. Residues: CASSKRLRGGSTLLSSYEQYF.

This clone was detected a few times. V usage is TRBV18 and J usage is TRBJ1-1; D remains unclear. This CDR3 region has 13 residues. V dropped 0 bases and J dropped 5 bases, with 7 bases sitting between them. Germline assignment: CDR1 KGHSH and CDR2 LQKENI. CDR3 protein: CASSPPLLTEAFF. CDR3 coding DNA: TGTGCCAGCTCACCACCCCTGTTAACTGAAGCTTTCTTT. Filled out from reference TRBV18 and TRBJ1-1, the complete variable domain reads NAGVMQNPRHLVRRRGQEARLRCSPMKGHSHVYWYRQLPEEGLKFMVYLQKENIIDESGMPKERFSAEFPKEGPSILRIQQVVRGDSAAYFCASSPPLLTEAFFGQGTRLTVV.

The chain is built from TRBV7-9 and TRBJ1-4; D might be TRBD1 (5 bases). The CDR3 length is 14 residues. The germline V gene has CDR1 SEHNR and CDR2 FQNEAQ (reference sequence). V was trimmed by 4 bases and J by 6 bases, leaving 12 bases between them. CDR3 bases: TGTGCCAGCAGCTACCGGGGGAGCTATGAAAAACTGTTTTTT. This codes for CASSYRGSYEKLFF.

This clone was picked up a small number of times. The chain joins TRBV18 to TRBJ1-5; a weak D match, TRBD1 (5 bases). V dropped 3 bases and J dropped 6 bases, with 12 bases sitting between them. The V gene's germline CDR1 is KGHSH and CDR2 LQKENI. This CDR3 contains 14 residues. This CDR3 reads CASSPTEPSQPQHF. CDR3 DNA sequence: TGTGCCAGCTCACCGACAGAACCAAGTCAGCCCCAGCATTTT.

The CDR3 DNA follows: TGTGCCAGCAGCTTAGATCTTGGGACAGGGGAAGGCTACACCTTC. Protein sequence: CASSLDLGTGEGYTF. The chain recombines TRBV11-3 with TRBJ1-2; TRBD1 matches at 10 bases. CDR3 length: 15 amino acids. V lost 0 bases to trimming and J lost 8 bases; unmatched junction nucleotides: 6. Germline V CDR1 and CDR2: SGHNT, YENEEA.

The chain recombines TRBV30 with TRBJ2-2; D is unclear. Germline-derived CDR1 and CDR2 are GTSNPN and SVGIG (reference sequence). Trimming left V 1 base short and J 5 bases short, with 11 bases between. The CDR3 totals 14 residues. The CDR3 loop is CAWSGMRLTGELFF. Here the CDR3 DNA reads TGTGCCTGGAGTGGGATGAGGTTGACCGGGGAGCTGTTTTTT.

The J gene is TRBJ1-2, the V gene TRBV27, with TRBD1 as a possible D gene (5 bases). V was shortened by 5 bases and J by 8 bases, with 15 bases between the two germline ends. Germline CDR1 MNHEY, CDR2 SMNVEV (reference sequence). The CDR3 contains 13 residues. CDR3 protein: CASSPQGFEGYTF. The CDR3, as DNA: TGTGCCAGCAGTCCTCAGGGTTTTGAAGGCTACACCTTC.

V usage is TRBV7-2 and J usage is TRBJ1-2; possible D gene TRBD1, 5 bases. Germline-derived CDR1 and CDR2 are SGHTA and FQGNSA. The CDR3 sequence is 13 residues long. V shed 5 bases and J shed 8 bases, with 15 bases lying between them. The CDR3 bases are TGTGCCAGCAGCAGCGGGGCGATTGAGGGCTACACCTTC. Translated, it gives CASSSGAIEGYTF.

The chain recombines TRBV5-1 with TRBJ1-1; D uncertain. The CDR3 extends over 15 amino acids. The V gene lost 1 base and the J gene lost 1 base, with 11 bases spanning the gap. Germline V gene data show CDR1 as SGHRS and CDR2 as YFSETQ. The CDR3 loop reads CASSLTSQENTEAFF. CDR3 nucleotide sequence: TGCGCCAGCAGCTTGACTTCGCAAGAGAACACTGAAGCTTTCTTT.

This clone was detected only once. The chain links TRBV13 to TRBJ1-1, with D tentatively TRBD1 (5 bases). Deletions cut 2 bases from V and 5 bases from J, with 6 bases between. CDR1 is PRHDT, CDR2 FYEKMQ, per germline (reference sequence). The CDR3 totals 12 residues. CDR3 loop: CASSLRGTEAFF. The CDR3 region has the DNA TGTGCCAGCAGCTTACGGGGGACTGAAGCTTTCTTT. The full variable domain, with the rest looked up from reference TRBV13 and TRBJ1-1, is AAGVIQSPRHLIKEKRETATLKCYPIPRHDTVYWYQQGPGQDPQFLISFYEKMQSDKGSIPDRFSAQQFSDYHSELNMSSLELGDSALYFCASSLRGTEAFFGQGTRLTVV.

This chain connects TRBV30 to TRBJ2-7; D is possibly TRBD2 (6 bases). This CDR3 has 11 residues. Germline V gene data show CDR1 as GTSNPN and CDR2 as SVGIG (reference sequence). With 5 bases removed from V and 7 bases from J, the gap between germline ends came to 12 bases. The CDR3 sequence is CAWGGRGEQYF. CDR3 bases: TGTGCCTGGGGGGGGAGAGGTGAGCAGTACTTC.

The chain carries TRBV3-1 (or the pseudogene TRBV3-2) and TRBJ1-1; D not certain. This CDR3 comprises 13 residues. The V and J ends lost 4 bases and 8 bases respectively, with 14 bases between them. Looked up from germline, CDR1 is LGHDT and CDR2 is YNNKEL (reference sequence). The CDR3 is CASSPTGGGEAFF. In DNA form, the CDR3 reads TGTGCCAGCAGCCCAACCGGTGGCGGGGAAGCTTTCTTT.

The CDR3 region has the DNA TGTGCCAGCAGCTCTTCGTTTAACAGGGGTACTGGAAACACCATATATTTT. It yields the protein CASSSSFNRGTGNTIYF. The rearrangement uses TRBV5-4 and TRBJ1-3; 7 bases align to TRBD1. V lost 3 bases and J lost 2; bases outside the gene matches: 11. The germline gives CDR1 SGHNT, CDR2 YYREEE (reference sequence). The CDR3 covers 17 residues.

The V and J genes are TRBV4-1 and TRBJ1-5, with 9 bases matching TRBD1. The CDR3 is 12 residues long. Trimming removed 8 bases from V and 4 bases from J; junction bases left unmatched: 0. The V gene's germline CDR1 is MGHRA and CDR2 YSYEKL. The CDR3: CASGQGNQPQHF. DNA of the CDR3: TGCGCCAGCGGACAGGGGAATCAGCCCCAGCATTTT.

The chain carries TRBV7-2 and TRBJ2-1; D is uncertain. Germline values: CDR1 SGHTA, CDR2 FQGNSA. Deletions cut 2 bases from V and 3 bases from J, with 17 bases between. This CDR3 has 17 residues. As DNA, the CDR3 is TGTGCCAGCAGCTTAATAGGCGTAAGACTGATCTACAATGAGCAGTTCTTC. Residues: CASSLIGVRLIYNEQFF.

The genes are TRBV19 and TRBJ2-2; D is unresolved. This CDR3 has 15 amino acids. Germline V gene data show CDR1 as LNHDA and CDR2 as SQIVND (reference sequence). V lost 3 bases and J 6 bases, leaving 14 bases between the germline ends. The CDR3 bases are TGTGCCAGTAGTATTATAGCCCGCATCCCCGGGGAGCTGTTTTTT. Translated: CASSIIARIPGELFF. Full variable domain (missing parts from reference TRBV19 and TRBJ2-2): DGGITQSPKYLFRKEGQNVTLSCEQNLNHDAMYWYRQDPGQGLRLIYYSQIVNDFQKGDIAEGYSVSREKKESFPLTVTSAQKNPTAFYLCASSIIARIPGELFFGEGSRLTVL.

The V and J genes are TRBV7-2 and TRBJ2-1; no definite D call. Germline-derived CDR1 and CDR2 are SGHTA and FQGNSA. The CDR3 runs to 18 residues. Trimming shortened V by 1 base and J by 4 bases, and 20 bases separated the two germline ends. CDR3 sequence reads: CASSLVGLSSLPYNEQFF. For the CDR3, the DNA is TGTGCCAGCAGCTTAGTCGGTCTGTCGAGTCTCCCTTACAATGAGCAGTTCTTC. The full variable domain, rest sourced from reference TRBV7-2 and TRBJ2-1, is GAGVSQSPSNKVTEKGKDVELRCDPISGHTALYWYRQSLGQGLEFLIYFQGNSAPDKSGLPSDRFSAERTGGSVSTLTIQRTQQEDSAVYLCASSLVGLSSLPYNEQFFGPGTRLTVL.

V gene TRBV9 combines with J gene TRBJ2-7; 9 bases fit TRBD1. The CDR3 spans 14 residues. V shed 2 bases and J 6 bases; nucleotides not matched to a gene: 6. Looked up from germline, CDR1 is SGDLS and CDR2 is YYNGEE. CDR3 sequence: CASSVGDRASEQYF. The CDR3 nucleotides read TGTGCCAGCAGCGTGGGGGACAGGGCGAGCGAGCAGTACTTC.

The chain carries TRBV29-1 and TRBJ1-1, with a weak D call TRBD1 (5 bases). V shed 3 bases and J shed 5 bases, with 13 bases lying between them. CDR3 length equals 13 residues. Per germline, CDR1 SQVTM and CDR2 ANQGSEA. The CDR3 loop is CSVDRRGRTEAFF. CDR3 in DNA: TGCAGCGTTGATCGTCGGGGGAGGACTGAAGCTTTCTTT. Filled out from reference TRBV29-1 and TRBJ1-1, the complete variable domain reads SAVISQKPSRDICQRGTSLTIQCQVDSQVTMMFWYRQQPGQSLTLIATANQGSEATYESGFVIDKFPISRPNLTFSTLTVSNMSPEDSSIYLCSVDRRGRTEAFFGQGTRLTVV.

The rearrangement uses TRBV4-3 and TRBJ1-1, with 7 nucleotides matching TRBD1. Germline V gives CDR1 LGHNA, CDR2 YSLEER. This CDR3 contains 15 residues. Losses at the gene ends were 4 bases for V and 4 bases for J; bases not matched to a gene: 9. In nucleotides, the CDR3 is TGCGCCAGCAGCCCAGGGGGGCCCAGCACCACTGAAGCTTTCTTT. Its protein is CASSPGGPSTTEAFF.

The J gene is TRBJ1-1, the V gene TRBV19; D remains ambiguous. V was clipped by 3 bases and J by 1 base, with 9 bases between them. This CDR3 contains 14 residues. Germline lookup yields CDR1 LNHDA and CDR2 SQIVND (reference sequence). CDR3 residues: CASSMVSGNTEAFF. DNA for the CDR3: TGTGCCAGTAGTATGGTGTCCGGGAACACTGAAGCTTTCTTT.

V usage is TRBV11-1 and J usage is TRBJ2-5, with 11 positions matching TRBD2. The CDR3 consists of 16 residues. The germline gives CDR1 SGHAT, CDR2 FQDESV (reference sequence). After removal of 0 bases from V and 5 bases from J, the junction contained 5 bases not matched to a gene. CDR3 sequence: CASSLATLAGVETQYF. The CDR3 nucleotides are TGTGCCAGCAGCTTAGCAACACTAGCGGGAGTTGAGACCCAGTACTTC.